This T cell receptor (beta chain) was retrieved from a study of somatic mutations in cytotoxic T cells in rheumatoid arthritis. Notes on the study in general: Reported slight underrepresentation of TRBV07 in rheumatoid arthritis patients was not subjected to multiple-comparison adjustment.

In the original workflow: Matching between patient CD8+ clones larger than 1% and published virus-specific TCRB sequences was rare. Some clones are missing from TCRdb's copy, which holds only in-frame ones; the method was immunoSEQ multiplex PCR. The V and J calls and clone size come from that table; D and trimming were worked out from the DNA. The data show around 20,000 clones, 65% to 70% seen once. For this clone: The target antigen is unknown.

Positive selection with magnetic beads achieved the isolation of CD4+ and CD8+ cells, followed by a flow cytometry check of purity. Unmatched junction bases numbered 8, after V lost 2 bases and J lost 7 bases. Germline values: CDR1 SGHDT, CDR2 YYEEEE. CDR3 length: 15 residues. This chain links TRBV5-6 with TRBJ2-3; TRBD2 matches at 9 bases. This clonotype originated in an adult with rheumatoid arthritis. The sample was CD8+ T cells sorted from blood. This chain's CDR3 is CASSFSRGGHYTQYF. CDR3 sequence (DNA): TGTGCCAGCAGCTTCTCGCGGGGGGGCCACTATACGCAGTATTTT.